These 5 T cell receptor beta chains originate from one sample sequenced in a study of T cells in Graves' hyperthyroidism and ophthalmopathy. The TCR beta CDR3 regions underwent amplification using RNA transcripts as the source. A first-round RT-PCR of the TCR CDR3 used the HTBI primer set. TCRdb recomputed calls from the multiplex PCR reads with MiXCR, one row per CDR3 protein. The sample yields about 360,000 distinct CDR3 sequences, roughly 13% seen once. Input material: blood. Receptors originate from a woman aged 18-29 years with Graves' hyperthyroidism.

There are a few counts of this clonotype. The chain couples TRBV9 to TRBJ2-7, with TRBD1 identical over 10 bases. V gave up 3 bases and J gave up 2 bases; unmatched junction bases: 5. The V gene's germline CDR1 is SGDLS and CDR2 YYNGEE. This CDR3 region has 15 residues. This CDR3 reads CASSDGQGVAYEQYF. DNA for the CDR3: TGTGCCAGCAGCGACGGACAGGGGGTTGCCTACGAGCAGTACTTC.

In its sample, this clonotype was seen many times. The chain has TRBV6-2 or TRBV6-3 and TRBJ1-1; 9 positions match TRBD1. CDR1 MNHEY and CDR2 SVGEGT come from the germline V gene. This CDR3 is 14 amino acids long. Trimming took 4 bases from V and 3 from J; bases not matched to a gene: 3. CDR3 bases: TGTGCCAGCAGTTTACAGGGGGCCTACACTGAAGCTTTCTTT. It is translated as CASSLQGAYTEAFF.

This chain connects TRBV4-3 to TRBJ2-2, with 14 bases matching TRBD2. Germline CDR1 reads LGHNA; CDR2 reads YSLEER. The CDR3 extends over 16 amino acids. V dropped 4 bases and J dropped 6; count of bases not matched to a gene: 4. The CDR3 DNA reads as TGCGCCAGCAGCCCCCGACTAGCGGGAGGGGCCGGGGAGCTGTTTTTT. Translating it yields CASSPRLAGGAGELFF.

The chain has TRBV9 and TRBJ2-7; D is perhaps TRBD2 (5 bases). This CDR3 region has 14 residues. CDR1 and CDR2 (germline): SGDLS, YYNGEE. The V end was cut by 4 bases, the J end by 3 bases, with 14 bases between. The DNA of the CDR3 is TGTGCCAGCAGCCCGACCGGGATCAACTACGAGCAGTACTTC. It specifies CASSPTGINYEQYF.

In its sample, this clonotype was seen many times. The chain links TRBV2 to TRBJ2-3; possibly TRBD1 for D (5 bases). The CDR3 sequence is 13 residues long. Between the trimmed V and J ends, which lost 7 bases and 4 bases, there was a span of 12 bases. CDR1 is SNHLY and CDR2 is FYNNEI in the germline V gene. The CDR3 reads CASTESGSDTQYF. DNA for the CDR3: TGTGCCAGCACTGAGTCAGGGTCAGATACGCAGTATTTT.